Described below is a single T cell receptor (beta chain) sequence and its context. The data are from a study of blood T cell repertoires in COVID-19. About the study: There were acute and convalescent COVID-19 samples, and they came from the United States, Italy and Spain.

The germline CDR1 and CDR2 sequences are SQVTM and ANQGSEA. Trimming removed 7 bases from V and 2 bases from J, with 14 bases in between. The CDR3 contains 13 residues. Profiling relied on immunoSEQ multiplex PCR, and the TCRdb table lists in-frame clones only, not all of them. The table records hundreds of thousands of clones, more than 85% of them present only once. Specimen: PBMCs or T cells enriched from blood (not recorded which). V usage is TRBV29-1 and J usage is TRBJ1-1, with no clear D. The receptor was isolated from a woman in her 50s who had recovered from COVID-19. The CDR3: CSANNLPNTEAFF. The CDR3 DNA reads as TGCAGCGCAAATAACCTACCAAACACTGAAGCTTTCTTT.